The rows below give T cell receptor beta chains drawn from one sample of a study of cytomegalovirus exposure and HLA in healthy donors. Assay used: immunoSEQ multiplex PCR; TCRdb lists only in-frame clones, some missing. Of about 190,000 clones listed, around 85% are singletons. Sequencing was done on a sample of PBMCs. These receptors were taken from a man aged 40-49 years in good health and CMV-seropositive. Both conserved end residues are part of each CDR3. The order of the fields is D gene, V gene, J gene, clone size, CDR3 protein, CDR3 DNA. D genes are given only for firm matches. A row's size may be missing; if present it is once, few, many or a size class.

D gene: NA; V gene: TRBV7-2; J gene: TRBJ2-5; clone size: few; CDR3 protein: CASSLQGNAETQYF; CDR3 DNA: TGTGCCAGCAGCTTACAGGGAAACGCGGAGACCCAGTACTTC
D gene: TRBD2; V gene: TRBV6-5; J gene: TRBJ2-1; clone size: once; CDR3 protein: CASSYSGAGGYNEQFF; CDR3 DNA: TGTGCCAGCAGTTACTCGGGTGCGGGGGGCTACAATGAGCAGTTCTTC
D gene: NA; V gene: TRBV7-9; J gene: TRBJ1-1; clone size: once; CDR3 protein: CSSSLGGAEAFF; CDR3 DNA: TGTTCCAGCAGCTTAGGGGGGGCTGAAGCTTTCTTT
D gene: NA; V gene: TRBV18; J gene: TRBJ1-5; clone size: NA; CDR3 protein: CASSRERSQPQHF; CDR3 DNA: TGTGCCAGCTCACGGGAGAGGAGTCAGCCCCAGCATTTT
D gene: NA; V gene: TRBV27; J gene: TRBJ2-2; clone size: NA; CDR3 protein: CASSLGYGGTGELFF; CDR3 DNA: TGTGCCAGCAGTTTAGGATATGGAGGGACCGGGGAGCTGTTTTTT
D gene: TRBD1; V gene: TRBV30; J gene: TRBJ1-6; clone size: NA; CDR3 protein: CAWGTGLSSPLHF; CDR3 DNA: TGTGCCTGGGGGACAGGCCTAAGTTCACCCCTCCACTTT
D gene: TRBD2; V gene: TRBV5-6; J gene: TRBJ2-5; clone size: NA; CDR3 protein: CASSLVSWRGEQETQYF; CDR3 DNA: TGTGCCAGCAGCTTGGTTTCCTGGCGGGGGGAACAAGAGACCCAGTACTTC
D gene: NA; V gene: TRBV28; J gene: TRBJ1-4; clone size: NA; CDR3 protein: CASSPPGRVAEKLFF; CDR3 DNA: TGTGCCAGCAGTCCCCCGGGCAGGGTGGCTGAAAAACTGTTTTTT
D gene: TRBD2; V gene: TRBV10-1; J gene: TRBJ2-4; clone size: NA; CDR3 protein: CASSEGSGGKNIQYF; CDR3 DNA: TGCGCCAGCAGTGAGGGTAGCGGGGGCAAAAACATTCAGTACTTC
D gene: TRBD2; V gene: TRBV12-5; J gene: TRBJ2-7; clone size: NA; CDR3 protein: CASGLVLAGGGYEQYF; CDR3 DNA: TGTGCTAGTGGTTTGGTTTTAGCGGGGGGAGGGTACGAGCAGTACTTC
D gene: TRBD1; V gene: TRBV10-3; J gene: TRBJ1-1; clone size: NA; CDR3 protein: CAIRDGQDPMNTEAFF; CDR3 DNA: TGTGCCATCCGAGACGGACAGGATCCTATGAACACTGAAGCTTTCTTT
D gene: NA; V gene: TRBV5-4; J gene: TRBJ1-3; clone size: NA; CDR3 protein: CASSSTTHRDRLGNTIYF; CDR3 DNA: TGTGCCAGCAGCTCAACGACTCACAGGGATCGGCTCGGAAACACCATATATTTT
D gene: NA; V gene: TRBV29-1; J gene: TRBJ2-1; clone size: NA; CDR3 protein: CSAHRVGSYNEQFF; CDR3 DNA: TGCAGCGCCCACAGGGTTGGCTCCTACAATGAGCAGTTCTTC
D gene: TRBD1; V gene: TRBV19; J gene: TRBJ2-7; clone size: NA; CDR3 protein: CASSTRDRASYEQYF; CDR3 DNA: TGTGCCAGTAGTACCCGGGACAGAGCCTCCTACGAGCAGTACTTC
D gene: NA; V gene: TRBV25-1; J gene: TRBJ1-4; clone size: once; CDR3 protein: CASSEFRVSEKLFF; CDR3 DNA: TGTGCCAGCAGTGAATTCAGGGTATCCGAAAAACTGTTTTTT
D gene: TRBD1; V gene: TRBV28; J gene: TRBJ2-5; clone size: NA; CDR3 protein: CASSLDRVQETQYF; CDR3 DNA: TGTGCCAGCAGTTTGGACAGGGTGCAAGAGACCCAGTACTTC
D gene: NA; V gene: TRBV7-9; J gene: TRBJ1-4; clone size: few; CDR3 protein: CASSPGVEEKLFF; CDR3 DNA: TGTGCCAGCAGCCCGGGGGTCGAGGAAAAACTGTTTTTT
D gene: TRBD1; V gene: TRBV6-5; J gene: TRBJ2-7; clone size: NA; CDR3 protein: CASELDRASYEQYF; CDR3 DNA: TGTGCCAGTGAGTTGGACAGGGCGTCCTACGAGCAGTACTTC
D gene: NA; V gene: TRBV28; J gene: TRBJ2-5; clone size: few; CDR3 protein: CASSPPRGAGETQYF; CDR3 DNA: TGTGCCAGCAGTCCCCCCCGGGGTGCGGGAGAGACCCAGTACTTC
D gene: TRBD1; V gene: TRBV30; J gene: TRBJ1-1; clone size: NA; CDR3 protein: CAAQGATEAFF; CDR3 DNA: TGTGCCGCCCAGGGGGCAACTGAAGCTTTCTTT
D gene: TRBD1; V gene: TRBV7-8; J gene: TRBJ2-7; clone size: once; CDR3 protein: CASRLRTGRTYEQYF; CDR3 DNA: TGTGCCAGCAGACTCCGGACAGGGAGAACCTACGAGCAGTACTTC
D gene: TRBD1; V gene: TRBV11-2; J gene: TRBJ1-5; clone size: NA; CDR3 protein: CASSLDQGASKPQHF; CDR3 DNA: TGTGCCAGCAGCTTAGATCAGGGGGCATCAAAGCCCCAGCATTTT
D gene: TRBD1; V gene: TRBV28; J gene: TRBJ2-1; clone size: NA; CDR3 protein: CASSTRDSYNEQFF; CDR3 DNA: TGTGCCAGCAGTACCCGGGACAGCTACAATGAGCAGTTCTTC
D gene: TRBD1; V gene: TRBV18; J gene: TRBJ2-7; clone size: NA; CDR3 protein: CASSRQGPSSSYEQYF; CDR3 DNA: TGTGCCAGCTCCCGACAGGGGCCCTCGAGCTCCTACGAGCAGTACTTC
D gene: NA; V gene: TRBV9; J gene: TRBJ2-7; clone size: NA; CDR3 protein: CASSVDTGYEQYF; CDR3 DNA: TGTGCCAGCAGCGTAGATACAGGCTACGAGCAGTACTTC
D gene: TRBD2; V gene: TRBV7-9; J gene: TRBJ2-4; clone size: NA; CDR3 protein: CASSPGGEAKNIQYF; CDR3 DNA: TGTGCCAGCAGCCCGGGGGGGGAAGCCAAAAACATTCAGTACTTC
D gene: NA; V gene: TRBV30; J gene: TRBJ1-5; clone size: NA; CDR3 protein: CAWSLGESNQPQHF; CDR3 DNA: TGTGCCTGGAGTTTAGGGGAAAGCAATCAGCCCCAGCATTTT
D gene: NA; V gene: TRBV7-8; J gene: TRBJ2-5; clone size: once; CDR3 protein: CASRRGRVQETQYF; CDR3 DNA: TGTGCCAGCCGGAGGGGGCGAGTCCAAGAGACCCAATACTTC
D gene: TRBD1; V gene: TRBV5-1; J gene: TRBJ2-1; clone size: NA; CDR3 protein: CASTGTGGRNEQFF; CDR3 DNA: TGCGCCAGCACGGGGACAGGGGGCCGGAATGAGCAGTTCTTC
D gene: TRBD2; V gene: TRBV5-1; J gene: TRBJ2-1; clone size: NA; CDR3 protein: CASSLLTSGNPGEQFF; CDR3 DNA: TGCGCCAGCAGCTTGTTGACTAGCGGGAACCCAGGTGAGCAGTTCTTC
D gene: NA; V gene: TRBV27; J gene: TRBJ2-1; clone size: NA; CDR3 protein: CASSLIGSSSYNEQFF; CDR3 DNA: TGTGCCAGCAGTTTGATCGGGTCCAGCTCCTACAATGAGCAGTTCTTC
D gene: NA; V gene: TRBV19; J gene: TRBJ1-2; clone size: NA; CDR3 protein: CASSILQNRYGYTF; CDR3 DNA: TGTGCCAGTAGTATTCTTCAGAACCGCTATGGCTACACCTTC
D gene: NA; V gene: TRBV28; J gene: TRBJ2-6; clone size: NA; CDR3 protein: CASSLWAGSGANVLTF; CDR3 DNA: TGTGCCAGCAGTTTATGGGCTGGCTCTGGGGCCAACGTCCTGACTTTC